The present T cell receptor (beta chain) was sequenced within a study of blood T cells in healthy people across ages (dated by TCRdb to the mid-2010s). For context, the study as a whole: In model experiments, template switching captured roughly one uniquely barcoded TCR beta cDNA molecule for every two T cells. The study analyzed two additional independent replicas of 1 million unique cDNA reads from the same blood draw for two donors, one aged 18 to 30 and one aged 80 or older. The donors were split into four age groups: young (average around 15 years), middle-aged (around 37), aged (approximately 60) and long-lived (roughly 86). Age-related changes in TCR beta repertoire diversity were measured in the study by deep sequencing normalized with unique cDNA molecular identifiers. Results and caveats for the whole study, not just this receptor: The CMV infection status of donors was not known, potentially confounding age-related changes in expanded clonotypes. There was a strong correlation between observed TCR beta diversity and the percentage of naive T cells measured by flow cytometry. Estimates of total diversity based on one million sequenced T cells were considered lower bounds and underestimates. As age increased, observed TCR beta diversity per million T cells dropped in a roughly linear way, and a significant reduction was already evident by age 40. The long-lived group showed more naive CD4+ T cells, fewer expanded clones and increased TCR diversity than the aged group, suggesting age selection. Because profiling used bulk unsorted PBMCs, naive and antigen-experienced compartments could not be compared conclusively.

This clonotype was seen only a few times. The antigen it recognizes is unknown. Base qualities are not at hand, and no much larger clone is one base apart. Systemically healthy Caucasian individuals from Russia, over 30 in total and aged roughly 6 to 100 years, were included as donors. About 9.1 milliliters of peripheral blood were collected from each donor into EDTA-treated Vacutainer tubes. Ficoll-Paque density-gradient centrifugation was used to isolate PBMCs, with at least 6 million per sample. Total RNA was extracted from PBMCs with Trizol reagent, with at least 5 micrograms obtained per sample. The percentages of naive CD45RAhigh/CD27high T cells were determined by flow cytometry on a PBMC aliquot from every donor. Library prep was done by 5' RACE. Sequencing instrument: Illumina HiSeq 2500. A second PCR of roughly 7 to 11 cycles was performed with a sample-barcoded 5' primer and a J-beta primer mix. A unique molecular identifier was introduced onto each TCR beta cDNA molecule by a template-switch 5' adaptor carrying 12 random nucleotides. At least 3 million CDR3-containing paired-end reads were obtained from each sample. All of the RNA was converted into first-strand cDNA using the Mint cDNA synthesis kit, with a TRBC-specific oligonucleotide serving as the primer. Following uracil-DNA glycosylase treatment, all cDNA underwent a first 18-cycle PCR with the universal primers M1SS and BC2_uni_R. In the paper's pipeline: Each sample was normalized by randomly selecting 1 million high-quality reads, each carrying a distinct molecular identifier. Instead of being binned into consensus sequences, reads with shared molecular identifiers were discarded. MiTCR, with a Q25 quality threshold and the strictest error-elimination algorithm, was used for CDR3 identification, clonotype clustering and error correction. A nonparametric unseen species model using Euler transformation provided a lower-bound estimate of total TCR beta diversity. The public reads were quality trimmed at Q25 with fastp and then assembled into clones with MiXCR by TCRdb, keeping productive beta chains. Rows are unified per CDR3 protein, each entry keeping the most common DNA and genes. The V and J calls follow TCRdb's processing rather than the paper's. The sample includes around 820,000 distinct CDR3 sequences, with approximately 25% observed a single time. The ten largest clones take up under 4% of the sample.

These sequences were also reported in another study, on T cells of mothers and their children. From that second study: Nine systemically healthy Caucasian individuals served as donors, namely three mothers together with their six children. cDNA synthesis used all of the extracted RNA, with 1.5 ug of RNA in each 15 ul reaction. In the second PCR, the M1S primer introduced both the sample barcodes and 2-4 random nucleotides. More than 9 million TCR beta CDR3 reads were obtained from each mother, and millions of reads were obtained from each child. Thymic selection similarly shapes TCR recombination output in related and unrelated pairs, with minor effect from inherited differences. Normalized repertoire overlap was always slightly but never significantly higher in related than unrelated mother-child pairs. No persistent microchimeric T cell clones were detected, at a sensitivity of approximately 90 clones per million clonotypes. In the study, deep NGS was used to compare the TCR beta repertoires of mothers and children, and features distinguishing related mother-child pairs from unrelated individuals were sought. Mothers averaged approximately 40 +/- 4 years of age and children averaged approximately 11 +/- 4 years. After adapter ligation with NEBNext reagents, the libraries were sequenced on Illumina HiSeq 2000 with 100+100 nt paired-end reads. To prevent cross-contamination, the mother and child libraries were prepared a month apart and were sequenced in separate runs. Between about 500,000 and 2,300,000 distinct TCR beta clonotypes were identified per donor. Naive TCR beta clonotypes were estimated from low-frequency clonotypes matched to each donor's FACS-determined naive share, without sorting.

The sample consisted of blood. The sequence derives from a boy aged 5-17 years in good health.

CDR3 loop: CSVTLAGSSADTQYF. The DNA reads TGCAGCGTTACCTTAGCGGGGAGTAGCGCAGATACGCAGTATTTT. The chain joins TRBV29-1 to TRBJ2-3, with 8 bases aligning to TRBD2. Via the germline V gene, CDR1 is SQVTM and CDR2 ANQGSEA. Germline trimming amounts to 5 bases on V and 4 bases on J, with 11 as the count of junction bases outside the gene matches. Reading from cysteine to phenylalanine, the CDR3 counts 15 amino acids. Of all the DNA, just the CDR3 is kept, 45 bases in frame from base 1.